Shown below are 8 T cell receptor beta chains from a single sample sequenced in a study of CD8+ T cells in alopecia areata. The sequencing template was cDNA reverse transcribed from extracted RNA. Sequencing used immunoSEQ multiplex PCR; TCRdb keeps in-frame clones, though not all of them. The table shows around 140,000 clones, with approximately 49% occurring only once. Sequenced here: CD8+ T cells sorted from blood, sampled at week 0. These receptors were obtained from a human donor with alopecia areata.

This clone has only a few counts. The CDR3: CASSNLARAALYGYTF. In DNA form, the CDR3 reads TGTGCCAGCAGTAACCTCGCAAGAGCCGCCCTCTATGGCTACACCTTC. The V and J genes are TRBV27 and TRBJ1-2; D is uncertain. V dropped 5 bases and J dropped 4 bases, with 20 bases sitting between them. Per germline, CDR1 MNHEY and CDR2 SMNVEV (reference sequence). The CDR3 is made up of 16 amino acids.

CDR3: CASRFGMNTEAFF. The CDR3 DNA is TGTGCCAGCAGATTTGGGATGAACACTGAAGCTTTCTTT. The V and J genes are TRBV27 and TRBJ1-1; D is uncertain. Germline-derived CDR1 and CDR2 are MNHEY and SMNVEV (reference sequence). The CDR3 is 13 amino acids. The V and J ends lost 6 bases and 0 bases respectively, with 8 bases between them.

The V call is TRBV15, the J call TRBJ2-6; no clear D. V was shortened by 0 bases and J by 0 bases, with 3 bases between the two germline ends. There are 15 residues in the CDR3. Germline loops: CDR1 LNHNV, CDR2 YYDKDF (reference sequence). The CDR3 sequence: CATSRDNSGANVLTF. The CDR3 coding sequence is TGTGCCACCAGCAGAGATAACTCTGGGGCCAACGTCCTGACTTTC. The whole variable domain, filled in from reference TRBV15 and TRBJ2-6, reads DAMVIQNPRYQVTQFGKPVTLSCSQTLNHNVMYWYQQKSSQAPKLLFHYYDKDFNNEADTPDNFQSRRPNTSFCFLDIRSPGLGDTAMYLCATSRDNSGANVLTFGAGSRLTVL.

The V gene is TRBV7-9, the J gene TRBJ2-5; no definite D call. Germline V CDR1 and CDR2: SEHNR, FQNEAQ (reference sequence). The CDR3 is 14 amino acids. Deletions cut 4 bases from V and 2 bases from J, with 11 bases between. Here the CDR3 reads CASSSPLEQETQYF. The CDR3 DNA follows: TGTGCCAGCAGCTCCCCGCTTGAACAAGAGACCCAGTACTTC. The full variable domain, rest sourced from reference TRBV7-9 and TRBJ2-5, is DTGVSQNPRHKITKRGQNVTFRCDPISEHNRLYWYRQTLGQGPEFLTYFQNEAQLEKSRLLSDRFSAERPKGSFSTLEIQRTEQGDSAMYLCASSSPLEQETQYFGPGTRLLVL.

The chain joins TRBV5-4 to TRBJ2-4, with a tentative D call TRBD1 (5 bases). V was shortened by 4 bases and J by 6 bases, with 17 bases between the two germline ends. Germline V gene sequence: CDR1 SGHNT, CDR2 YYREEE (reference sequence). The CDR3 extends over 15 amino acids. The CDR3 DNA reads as TGTGCCAGCAGCAACGGACAAAGCGTGGGAAACATTCAGTACTTC. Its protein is CASSNGQSVGNIQYF.

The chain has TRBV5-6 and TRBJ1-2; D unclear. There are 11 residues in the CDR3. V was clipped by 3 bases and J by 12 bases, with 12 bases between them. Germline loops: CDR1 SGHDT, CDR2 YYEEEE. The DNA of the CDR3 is TGTGCCAGCAGCTACGGGTCCGTAGACACCTTC. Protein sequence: CASSYGSVDTF.

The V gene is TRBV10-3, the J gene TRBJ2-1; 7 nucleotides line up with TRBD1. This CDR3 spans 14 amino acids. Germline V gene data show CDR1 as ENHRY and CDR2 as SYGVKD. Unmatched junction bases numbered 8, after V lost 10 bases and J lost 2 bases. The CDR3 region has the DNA TGTGCCAGCAAATCGACAGGGCCCTACAATGAGCAGTTCTTC. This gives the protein CASKSTGPYNEQFF.

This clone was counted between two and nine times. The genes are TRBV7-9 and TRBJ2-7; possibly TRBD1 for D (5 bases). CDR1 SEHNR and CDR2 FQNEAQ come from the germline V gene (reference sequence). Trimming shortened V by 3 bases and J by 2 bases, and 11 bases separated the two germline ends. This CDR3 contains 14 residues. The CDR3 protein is CASSFRDRPYEQYF. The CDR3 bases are TGTGCCAGCAGCTTCAGGGATCGTCCCTACGAGCAGTACTTC.